Presented here are 20 T cell receptor beta chains from one specimen sequenced in a study of T cell changes during pregnancy in multiple sclerosis. Assay: immunoSEQ multiplex PCR; the TCRdb copy retains only in-frame clones and omits some. The profile shows approximately 65,000 clones, 90% to 97% of them singletons. The sequences come from CD8+ T cells from peripheral blood mononuclear cells, collected after pregnancy. Receptor source: a female donor with multiple sclerosis, enrolled in a pregnancy study.

CDR3 loop: CASSLRVGNEQYF. The CDR3 DNA follows: TGTGCCAGCAGTTTGAGGGTCGGGAACGAGCAGTACTTC. The chain has TRBV27 and TRBJ2-7; tentatively, D is TRBD2 (5 bases). This CDR3 region has 13 residues. Germline CDR1 MNHEY, CDR2 SMNVEV (reference sequence). V was clipped by 3 bases and J by 5 bases, with 11 bases between them.

V is TRBV4-1 and J is TRBJ1-1; D call uncertain. The germline V gene encodes CDR1 MGHRA and CDR2 YSYEKL. Trimming cost V 1 base and J 3 bases, with 6 bases left between them. This CDR3 comprises 13 residues. The CDR3 here is CASSQAGDTEAFF. The CDR3 nucleotides are TGCGCCAGCAGCCAAGCCGGGGACACTGAAGCTTTCTTT.

V and J are TRBV9 and TRBJ2-3, with a weak D call TRBD2 (6 bases). Germline CDR1 and CDR2: SGDLS and YYNGEE. Trimming left V 3 bases short and J 0 bases short, with 11 bases between. The CDR3 is 15 amino acids. CDR3 DNA sequence: TGTGCCAGCAGCGCCGAGGGACTGAGCACAGATACGCAGTATTTT. Amino acids: CASSAEGLSTDTQYF.

The chain is built from TRBV7-9 and TRBJ2-3; tentative D call: TRBD2 (6 bases). Germline-derived CDR1 and CDR2 are SEHNR and FQNEAQ (reference sequence). Between the trimmed V and J ends, which lost 4 bases and 2 bases, there was a span of 19 bases. The CDR3 length is 17 residues. Written as DNA, the CDR3 is TGTGCCAGCAGCTCACCCCCCGTGGGGGGACCCACAGATACGCAGTATTTT. Translating gives CASSSPPVGGPTDTQYF.

The rearrangement joins TRBV19 to TRBJ2-3; D possibly corresponds to TRBD2 (6 bases). The V gene's germline CDR1 is LNHDA and CDR2 SQIVND (reference sequence). The CDR3 spans 15 residues. V was cut by 4 bases and J by 1 base, with 12 bases left in between. CDR3 nucleotides: TGTGCCAGTAGTAGCACGACTAGGGGCACAGATACGCAGTATTTT. Translating gives CASSSTTRGTDTQYF.

V and J are TRBV7-9 and TRBJ2-3, with D possibly matching TRBD2 (5 bases). This CDR3 is built from 13 residues. With 7 bases removed from V and 3 bases from J, the gap between germline ends came to 11 bases. The germline V gene encodes CDR1 SEHNR and CDR2 FQNEAQ (reference sequence). The CDR3 DNA sequence: TGTGCCAGCAACAGCGGTGTAACAGATACGCAGTATTTT. Protein sequence: CASNSGVTDTQYF. Variable domain in full (rest from reference TRBV7-9 and TRBJ2-3): DTGVSQNPRHKITKRGQNVTFRCDPISEHNRLYWYRQTLGQGPEFLTYFQNEAQLEKSRLLSDRFSAERPKGSFSTLEIQRTEQGDSAMYLCASNSGVTDTQYFGPGTRLTVL.

This chain connects TRBV30 to TRBJ1-1; 8 bases map to TRBD1. V was pared by 0 bases and J by 0 bases, with 6 bases of the junction left unmatched. Germline assignment: CDR1 GTSNPN and CDR2 SVGIG (reference sequence). This CDR3 spans 16 amino acids. The CDR3: CAWSVLGDRLNTEAFF. The CDR3 DNA reads as TGTGCCTGGAGTGTACTAGGGGACAGGTTGAACACTGAAGCTTTCTTT.

The rearrangement uses TRBV7-3 and TRBJ2-1; D is perhaps TRBD2 (5 bases). This CDR3 is built from 14 residues. Germline-derived CDR1 and CDR2 are SGHTA and FQGTGA. V lost 2 bases to trimming and J lost 6 bases, with 11 bases between them. The CDR3 coding sequence is TGTGCCAGCAGCTTAGGAGGTTGGGTCAATGAGCAGTTCTTC. Its protein is CASSLGGWVNEQFF.

V gene TRBV7-9 combines with J gene TRBJ2-5; possible D gene TRBD2, 5 bases. Trimming removed 5 bases at V and 3 bases at J, with 16 bases between. Germline V gene sequence: CDR1 SEHNR, CDR2 FQNEAQ (reference sequence). The CDR3 runs 15 residues. The CDR3 spells CASSPPLTREETQYF. The CDR3 DNA reads as TGTGCCAGCAGCCCCCCACTAACTAGAGAAGAGACCCAGTACTTC. Using reference TRBV7-9 and TRBJ2-5 for the parts outside the CDR3, the full variable domain is DTGVSQNPRHKITKRGQNVTFRCDPISEHNRLYWYRQTLGQGPEFLTYFQNEAQLEKSRLLSDRFSAERPKGSFSTLEIQRTEQGDSAMYLCASSPPLTREETQYFGPGTRLLVL.

The V gene is TRBV9, the J gene TRBJ2-7; TRBD2 matches 8 bases. Germline loops: CDR1 SGDLS, CDR2 YYNGEE. The CDR3 loop spans 14 amino acids. J lost 5 bases, V lost 4 bases, and 8 bases had no gene match. The chain's CDR3 is CASSRGAGDHEQYF. The CDR3 bases are TGTGCCAGCAGCCGGGGAGCGGGGGACCACGAGCAGTACTTC.

This clone was detected once. The chain couples TRBV27 to TRBJ2-6; D gene ambiguous. In germline, CDR1 is MNHEY, CDR2 SMNVEV (reference sequence). The CDR3 extends over 14 amino acids. V lost 8 bases to trimming and J lost 1 base, with 9 bases between them. CDR3 residues: CASGVLSGANVLTF. The CDR3 DNA follows: TGTGCCAGCGGTGTCCTATCTGGGGCCAACGTCCTGACTTTC.

V gene TRBV29-1 combines with J gene TRBJ2-7, with D possibly being TRBD1 (5 bases). This CDR3 contains 13 residues. Per the germline V gene, CDR1 is SQVTM and CDR2 is ANQGSEA. With 0 bases removed from V and 3 bases from J, the gap between germline ends came to 9 bases. Here the CDR3 DNA reads TGCAGCGTTGAAGACAGGGCGGACTACGAGCAGTACTTC. This codes for CSVEDRADYEQYF.

The rearrangement links TRBV4-1 to TRBJ2-3, with TRBD1 as a possible D gene (6 bases). Looked up from germline, CDR1 is MGHRA and CDR2 is YSYEKL. The germline V and J ends were trimmed by 1 base and 4 bases, with 6 bases remaining between them. The CDR3 has 13 residues. In nucleotides, the CDR3 is TGCGCCAGCAGCCAAGGGACAGCAGATACGCAGTATTTT. Amino acids: CASSQGTADTQYF.

The chain recombines TRBV9 with TRBJ2-2, with 8 bases identical to TRBD2. V lost 3 bases to trimming and J lost 3 bases; unmatched junction nucleotides: 7. This CDR3 contains 16 residues. CDR1 and CDR2 from the germline V gene are SGDLS and YYNGEE. The CDR3 protein is CASSAPGGSDTGELFF. The CDR3 nucleotides read TGTGCCAGCAGCGCCCCGGGGGGGTCGGACACCGGGGAGCTGTTTTTT.

In this sample, this clone is medium-sized (0.01 to 0.1%). This chain links TRBV4-1 with TRBJ2-7, with D unclear. CDR1 and CDR2 from the germline V gene are MGHRA and YSYEKL. This CDR3 has 12 amino acids. The ends were cut back, 0 bases at V and 3 bases at J, with 3 bases in the middle. The CDR3 loop reads CASSQDNYEQYF. The CDR3 nucleotides are TGCGCCAGCAGCCAAGATAACTACGAGCAGTACTTC.

This chain uses TRBV4-1 with TRBJ2-7; 7 bases agree with TRBD1. Germline V gene lookup returns CDR1 MGHRA and CDR2 YSYEKL. V lost 3 bases and J lost 1; bases outside the gene matches: 9. The CDR3 is 16 residues long. CDR3 sequence: CASSQGTTGASYEQYF. As DNA, the CDR3 is TGCGCCAGCAGCCAGGGAACCACAGGGGCTTCCTACGAGCAGTACTTC.

The chain is built from TRBV9 and TRBJ2-1; tentative D call: TRBD2 (6 bases). Germline CDR1 SGDLS, CDR2 YYNGEE. This CDR3 spans 13 amino acids. Trimming removed 4 bases at V and 4 bases at J, with 9 bases between. The CDR3: CASSLEGYNEQFF. The CDR3, as DNA: TGTGCCAGCAGCCTGGAGGGGTACAATGAGCAGTTCTTC.

The rearrangement links TRBV7-8 to TRBJ2-2, with a possible D match to TRBD2 (6 bases). Germline assignment: CDR1 SGHVS and CDR2 FQNEAQ. The CDR3 consists of 16 residues. Trimming pared 5 bases from V and 2 bases from J, leaving 15 bases between. This chain's CDR3 is CASSPRGGPNTGELFF. In nucleotides, the CDR3 is TGTGCCAGCAGCCCGCGGGGCGGGCCCAACACCGGGGAGCTGTTTTTT.

This clone has a single count. This chain links TRBV13 with TRBJ2-1, with TRBD1 matching 7 bases. Losses at the gene ends were 5 bases for V and 13 bases for J; bases not matched to a gene: 5. The germline V gene has CDR1 PRHDT and CDR2 FYEKMQ (reference sequence). The CDR3 has 11 amino acids. The CDR3 spells CASSTDRVQFF. CDR3 sequence (DNA): TGTGCCAGCAGCACCGACAGGGTACAGTTCTTC.

This clone was found once. The chain combines TRBV27 with TRBJ2-7; no clear D gene. Germline values: CDR1 MNHEY, CDR2 SMNVEV (reference sequence). This CDR3 comprises 14 residues. The V end was cut by 5 bases, the J end by 3 bases, with 14 bases between. In DNA form, the CDR3 reads TGTGCCAGCAGTCCCGTATCAGTGAACTACGAGCAGTACTTC. Its translation is CASSPVSVNYEQYF.